This TCR beta chain was identified during a study of radiotherapy plus CTLA-4 blockade in lung cancer. Study-level background: Objective responses occurred in about a sixth of patients; over 30% had disease control.

Notes on the study in general: The best predictor of response was reported to be early blood T cell clone dynamics, with interferon-beta. Clones derived from tumor TCRs expanded in blood after radiotherapy plus ipilimumab.

People whose metastatic non-small-cell lung cancer was chemo-refractory got focal radiation along with CTLA-4 blockade by ipilimumab. In regard to this clone: The antigen is unknown.

This table comes from immunoSEQ multiplex PCR, and its TCRdb copy is limited to in-frame clones, with some not included. Of under 100,000 clones detected, over 80% appear once; the ten largest clones hold approximately 14%. V was pared by 6 bases and J by 0 bases, with 5 bases of the junction left unmatched. Germline-derived CDR1 and CDR2 are MNHNS and SASEGT. This CDR3 is built from 14 residues. The receptor's source is a human donor with non-small cell lung cancer that progressed on radiotherapy plus ipilimumab. The specimen was peripheral blood, collected from a patient treated with radiotherapy plus ipilimumab. The rearrangement joins TRBV6-1 to TRBJ2-7; TRBD1 agrees at 7 bases. The chain's CDR3 is CASSRDRSSYEQYF. CDR3 bases: TGTGCCAGCAGCCGGGACAGAAGCTCCTACGAGCAGTACTTC.